The 21 T cell receptor beta chains below all came from one sample that was sequenced in a study of T cell clusters in autoimmune cytopenias. TRB was amplified from around 250 ng of peripheral blood genomic DNA per sample. One tube held mixed TRB-A and TRB-B primer pools for touch-down PCR. For each CDR3 protein, TCRdb gives one entry from its re-call of the multiplex PCR reads, without DNA. The repertoire table contains a few thousand distinct CDR3 sequences. Another study also made use of these data, one on T cell repertoires in aging, cancer and after chemotherapy.

The source material was peripheral blood. The receptors come from a human donor in good health.

This clonotype counts as medium-sized by frequency. This sequence joins TRBV6-5 and TRBJ2-6. The germline gives CDR1 MNHEY, CDR2 SVGAGI. This CDR3 is 15 amino acids long. The CDR3 region is CASSPPGSGANVLTF.

This clonotype ranks as medium-sized in terms of frequency. The chain is built from TRBV19 and TRBJ1-2; the TCRdb call, TRBD1, lacks DNA for checking. CDR3 length: 15 residues. The V gene's germline CDR1 is LNHDA and CDR2 SQIVND (reference sequence). CDR3 amino acids: CASGSGTGDMVGYTF.

Judged by frequency, this clonotype is medium-sized (0.01 to 0.1%). The chain uses TRBV19 and TRBJ2-1; TCRdb lists TRBD1, though no DNA is available to test this call. The V gene's germline CDR1 is LNHDA and CDR2 SQIVND (reference sequence). The CDR3 totals 15 residues. The chain's CDR3 is CASSIVGTGRNEQFF.

This chain links TRBV6-6 with TRBJ1-5; TCRdb outputs TRBD1, but without DNA this stays unchecked. This CDR3 region has 16 residues. From germline, CDR1 is MNHNY and CDR2 SVGAGI (reference sequence). This CDR3 is CASSYLPGGKDQPQHF.

The rearrangement uses TRBV6-2 or TRBV6-3 and TRBJ2-7; lacking DNA, the TRBD1 call made by TCRdb goes unchecked. Germline V lookup: CDR1 MNHEY, CDR2 SVGEGT. This CDR3 contains 16 residues. The CDR3 sequence: CASNTLPGRRSYEQYF.

This clonotype registers medium-sized (0.01 to 0.1%) by frequency. V gene TRBV27 combines with J gene TRBJ2-5. Per germline, CDR1 MNHEY and CDR2 SMNVEV (reference sequence). CDR3 length: 15 residues. CDR3 amino acids: CASSLSWSEWETQYF.

CDR3 loop: CASTTPPRGGTEAFF. The J gene is TRBJ1-1, the V gene TRBV6-2 or TRBV6-3; the D call from TCRdb, TRBD1, cannot be confirmed without DNA. This CDR3 spans 15 amino acids. Germline assignment: CDR1 MNHEY and CDR2 SVGEGT.

The CDR3 loop reads CASSLAGGGNQPQHF. The chain couples TRBV7-2 to TRBJ1-5; the TRBD1 assignment by TCRdb is unverifiable without DNA. Germline V CDR1 and CDR2: SGHTA, FQGNSA. There are 15 residues in the CDR3. Supplemented by reference TRBV7-2 and TRBJ1-5, the full variable domain reads GAGVSQSPSNKVTEKGKDVELRCDPISGHTALYWYRQSLGQGLEFLIYFQGNSAPDKSGLPSDRFSAERTGGSVSTLTIQRTQQEDSAVYLCASSLAGGGNQPQHFGDGTRLSIL.

This chain joins TRBV12-3 or TRBV12-4 and TRBJ2-7; the D call from TCRdb, TRBD1, cannot be confirmed without DNA. The CDR3 totals 12 residues. CDR3 sequence: CASSGTGNEQYF.

The rearrangement links TRBV6-5 to TRBJ2-5; TCRdb selects TRBD2, and the lack of DNA leaves this call unchecked. From germline, CDR1 is MNHEY and CDR2 SVGAGI. The CDR3 spans 13 residues. The CDR3 loop reads CASSLVSGGTQYF.

This clonotype is labeled large based on frequency. V usage is TRBV29-1 and J usage is TRBJ2-2; TCRdb reports TRBD1, a call that lacks DNA to check it against. The germline gives CDR1 SQVTM, CDR2 ANQGSEA. The CDR3 has 14 residues. The CDR3 here is CSGRLQGNTGELFF.

J is TRBJ2-7 and V is TRBV27. Germline assignment: CDR1 MNHEY and CDR2 SMNVEV (reference sequence). CDR3 length equals 14 residues. This chain's CDR3 is CASSLYSPPSEQYF.

This clonotype is labeled medium-sized (0.01 to 0.1%) based on frequency. This chain uses TRBV6-5 with TRBJ2-1; the TCRdb call, TRBD1, lacks DNA for checking. CDR1 and CDR2 from the germline V gene are MNHEY and SVGAGI. The CDR3 contains 15 residues. This CDR3 reads CASSSLGGANNEQFF.

Judged by frequency, this clonotype is medium-sized. J is TRBJ2-3 and V is TRBV6-4; the D gene TCRdb calls, TRBD2, cannot be checked with no DNA. CDR3 size: 16 residues. Germline V lookup: CDR1 MRHNA, CDR2 SNTAGT. CDR3 loop: CASSDSASGGPDTQYF.

This clonotype is labeled medium-sized (0.01 to 0.1%) based on frequency. The J gene is TRBJ2-3, the V gene TRBV6-2 or TRBV6-3; with no DNA, the TCRdb D assignment of TRBD2 cannot be verified. This CDR3 contains 16 residues. Germline V gives CDR1 MNHEY, CDR2 SVGEGT. The CDR3 loop reads CASSYPLAGGLDTQYF.

By frequency, this clonotype registers medium-sized (0.01 to 0.1%). This sequence joins TRBV6-1 and TRBJ2-7; TCRdb proposes TRBD1, but this gene call is untestable without DNA. The CDR3 spans 15 residues. CDR1 and CDR2 from the germline V gene are MNHNS and SASEGT. The CDR3 spells CASSEATGGSYEQYF.

The chain joins TRBV28 to TRBJ1-2; the TCRdb D gene call, TRBD1, has no DNA to confirm it. The CDR3 spans 14 residues. Looked up from germline, CDR1 is MDHEN and CDR2 is SYDVKM. CDR3 region: CASSKQGGGYGYTF.

The chain combines TRBV6-1 with TRBJ2-2; TCRdb's D call of TRBD1 is untestable without DNA. The CDR3 spans 17 residues. The V gene's germline CDR1 is MNHNS and CDR2 SASEGT. The CDR3 is CASSYVFGTGLTGELFF.

The V gene is TRBV12-3 or TRBV12-4, the J gene TRBJ1-5. The CDR3 sequence is 14 residues long. The CDR3 is CASSLEYPDQPQHF.

Its frequency marks this clonotype as medium-sized (0.01 to 0.1%). The chain uses TRBV12-3 or TRBV12-4 and TRBJ2-5; lacking DNA, the TRBD1 call made by TCRdb goes unchecked. The CDR3 is made up of 16 amino acids. This CDR3 is CASSLGAGDLQETQYF.

The chain couples TRBV5-6 to TRBJ1-5; TCRdb calls TRBD1, which cannot be checked without DNA. CDR3 size: 16 residues. CDR1 and CDR2 (germline): SGHDT, YYEEEE. The CDR3 reads CASSPGPLRGNQPQHF.